These T cell receptor beta chains were read from a single sample in a study of blood T cells in healthy people across ages. TCRdb used MiXCR to reprocess the 5' RACE reads, holding one entry per CDR3 protein. Here the sample spans 600,000 to 800,000 distinct CDR3 sequences, around 20% being singletons. Sequenced input: blood. Receptors originate from a man in his 70s in good health. Each CDR3 is given without its conserved first and last residue. For some rows the clone size is stated as once, few or many, or as a class when expanded; others skip it.

j_call clone_size v_call cdr3_aa
TRBJ1-3 few TRBV6-5 ASSGDRVRGNTIY
TRBJ2-5 many TRBV3-1 ASSGNLGPQETQY
TRBJ2-2 . TRBV12-3/TRBV12-4 ASKGEFGELF
. . TRBV11-2 ASSLTGTSGSNEQF
TRBJ1-2 . TRBV29-1 SVVGAGESYGYT
TRBJ2-3 . TRBV29-1 SADGGVGGTDTQY
TRBJ2-5 few TRBV29-1 SVEGQQQETQY
. few TRBV28 ASSSLSPGTGGGYNEQF
TRBJ2-5 few TRBV7-2 ASSADRVQY
TRBJ2-1 many TRBV28 ASSTLAGGYNEQF
TRBJ2-1 few TRBV20-1 SARETSGPGNEQF
TRBJ2-3 few TRBV15 ATSRRRFQRGDTQY
TRBJ1-3 many TRBV6-6 ASSYLGQGAENTIY
TRBJ2-3 few TRBV20-1 SARVRTSIDTQY
TRBJ1-1 . TRBV24-1 ATSDFGNTEAF
TRBJ1-2 few TRBV12-3/TRBV12-4 ASTWGRNYGYT
TRBJ1-2 many TRBV4-1 ASSQDRQVYGYT
TRBJ2-1 few TRBV5-1 ASSYGSTTYNEQF
TRBJ1-1 . TRBV18 ASSRGAGEVTEAF
TRBJ2-3 . TRBV5-1 ASSFFGQGDTDTQY
TRBJ2-3 . TRBV7-9 ASSLLEGFADTQY
TRBJ2-7 few TRBV5-6 ASSFGTEYEQY
TRBJ1-6 . TRBV20-1 SARKDRVFSPLH
TRBJ1-3 few TRBV7-9 ASSSNFNGNTIY
TRBJ2-3 few TRBV6-2/TRBV6-3 ASSYPTSGPSTDTQY
TRBJ2-1 . TRBV20-1 SASIGQVQF
TRBJ2-3 few TRBV6-6 ASREREALADTQY
TRBJ1-5 . TRBV5-5 ASSPGLENQPQH
TRBJ2-1 few TRBV12-3/TRBV12-4 ASSLRLTNEQF
. . TRBV14 ASSQLRTGNYEQY
TRBJ2-5 few TRBV27 ASMGLANQETQY
TRBJ2-5 . TRBV27 ASSFRGLAGGIQETQY
TRBJ2-5 . TRBV6-5 ASRLMGLSGTQY
TRBJ2-1 few TRBV5-1 ASSRTGGEGNEQF
TRBJ2-6 few TRBV9 ASSVIGSGANVLT
TRBJ1-2 . TRBV7-9 ASSLVGNHGYT
TRBJ1-6 . TRBV14 ASSQGHGRSPLH
TRBJ2-5 . TRBV6-2/TRBV6-3 ASSFWPETQY
TRBJ1-1 . TRBV20-1 SARGQGAYTEAF
TRBJ1-5 . TRBV3-1 ASSQAGIGQPQH
TRBJ2-2 few TRBV12-3/TRBV12-4 ASSLASGQGTTGELF